This T cell receptor beta chain was recorded in a study of T cell changes during pregnancy in multiple sclerosis. Deletions cut 1 base from V and 4 bases from J, with 7 bases between. Germline values: CDR1 MNHEY, CDR2 SMNVEV (reference sequence). This CDR3 contains 13 residues. This clone came up once. Sequenced by immunoSEQ multiplex PCR; TCRdb stores in-frame clones only, minus some. The profile shows about 85,000 clones, 91% of them singletons. The source is a female donor with multiple sclerosis, enrolled in a pregnancy study. This material consisted of peripheral blood, taken in the first trimester of pregnancy. The V gene is TRBV27, the J gene TRBJ1-1, with unresolved D. CDR3 DNA sequence: TGTGCCAGCAGTTTATTCGGTACCACTGAAGCTTTCTTT. Its translation: CASSLFGTTEAFF.